The 9 T cell receptor beta chains listed next were all sequenced from one sample in a study of shared clonotypes between healthy human individuals. Method: immunoSEQ multiplex PCR; TCRdb's copy keeps in-frame clones and lacks some. The data contain roughly 2,500,000 clones, approximately 93% of them seen just once; the ten biggest clones take up approximately 0.35%. The specimen sequenced was naive CD4+ T cells from PBMCs. Subset noted: CD45RA+ positively selected. These receptors all come from a man younger than 35 in good health. Some clones in this sample may be carry-over from other donors' samples.

The chain links TRBV10-3 to TRBJ2-7, with D possibly TRBD2 on 5 matching bases. The V gene's germline CDR1 is ENHRY and CDR2 SYGVKD. The germline V and J ends were trimmed by 0 bases and 3 bases, with 9 bases remaining between them. This CDR3 comprises 14 residues. DNA of the CDR3: TGTGCCATCAGTGAGTCGAACGGGATCTACGAGCAGTACTTC. Its protein product is CAISESNGIYEQYF.

The chain has TRBV7-2 and TRBJ1-4; a weak D match, TRBD1 (5 bases). The CDR3 loop spans 15 amino acids. The germline V and J ends were trimmed by 4 bases and 7 bases, with 16 bases remaining between them. The germline V gene encodes CDR1 SGHTA and CDR2 FQGNSA. CDR3 residues: CASSSSGTHGEKLFF. The CDR3 DNA follows: TGTGCCAGCAGCTCTTCCGGGACTCACGGTGAAAAACTGTTTTTT.

As DNA, the CDR3 is TGTGCCAGCAGTGATGGTAGCAACGAGACCCAGTACTTC. It yields the protein CASSDGSNETQYF. V gene TRBV2 combines with J gene TRBJ2-5; D gene uncertain. Deletions cut 3 bases from V and 5 bases from J, with 10 bases between. CDR3 length equals 13 residues. Germline V gene sequence: CDR1 SNHLY, CDR2 FYNNEI.

CDR3 sequence reads: CASRLVETASYEQYF. The CDR3 DNA reads as TGCGCCAGCAGACTGGTCGAGACAGCCTCCTACGAGCAGTACTTC. This chain joins TRBV5-1 and TRBJ2-7; D is possibly TRBD1 (5 bases). Germline CDR1 and CDR2: SGHRS and YFSETQ. The CDR3 covers 15 residues. Trimming took off 5 bases at V and 0 bases at J, with 15 bases between the two ends.

Only a few counts were recorded for this clone. This rearrangement joins TRBV12-5 to TRBJ2-7; the D is unclear. Trimming removed 5 bases from V and 6 bases from J, with 8 bases in between. The CDR3 is made up of 11 amino acids. From germline, CDR1 is LGHNT and CDR2 FRNRAP. The CDR3 sequence is CASGRLGEQYF. The CDR3 region has the DNA TGTGCTAGTGGTCGCTTGGGCGAGCAGTACTTC.

The table lists this clone with a count of one. The chain joins TRBV19 to TRBJ1-5, with 8 nucleotides matching TRBD1. This CDR3 has 15 amino acids. After removal of 5 bases from V and 6 bases from J, the junction contained 9 bases not matched to a gene. Germline V gives CDR1 LNHDA, CDR2 SQIVND (reference sequence). CDR3: CASSPDDRGGQPQHF. The CDR3 DNA reads as TGTGCCAGTAGTCCGGACGACAGGGGCGGTCAGCCCCAGCATTTT.

The chain is built from TRBV29-1 and TRBJ1-6; 9 nucleotides align to TRBD1. The V gene end was trimmed by 2 bases and the J gene end by 5 bases; junction bases not matched to a gene: 10. There are 17 residues in the CDR3. The germline V gene has CDR1 SQVTM and CDR2 ANQGSEA. DNA for the CDR3: TGCAGCGTTGAAATGCTTAGGAGGGACAGGGATAATTCACCCCTCCACTTT. Amino acid sequence: CSVEMLRRDRDNSPLHF.

This clone showed up just once. This sample also contains other DNA sequences that code for the same CDR3. The V and J genes are TRBV9 and TRBJ2-2, with D perhaps TRBD2 (5 bases). The germline V and J ends were trimmed by 0 bases and 5 bases, with 11 bases remaining between them. The CDR3 loop spans 15 amino acids. From germline, CDR1 is SGDLS and CDR2 YYNGEE. The CDR3 DNA follows: TGTGCCAGCAGCGTAGAGGGCCGGGGAACCGGGGAGCTGTTTTTT. Its translation is CASSVEGRGTGELFF.

The chain joins TRBV4-1 to TRBJ1-1, with a tentative D call TRBD1 (5 bases). Germline V lookup: CDR1 MGHRA, CDR2 YSYEKL. V was trimmed by 2 bases and J by 7 bases, leaving 14 bases between them. The CDR3 is 14 residues long. The chain's CDR3 is CASSQTLGPVEAFF. The CDR3 DNA reads as TGCGCCAGCAGCCAAACCCTGGGGCCGGTTGAAGCTTTCTTT.